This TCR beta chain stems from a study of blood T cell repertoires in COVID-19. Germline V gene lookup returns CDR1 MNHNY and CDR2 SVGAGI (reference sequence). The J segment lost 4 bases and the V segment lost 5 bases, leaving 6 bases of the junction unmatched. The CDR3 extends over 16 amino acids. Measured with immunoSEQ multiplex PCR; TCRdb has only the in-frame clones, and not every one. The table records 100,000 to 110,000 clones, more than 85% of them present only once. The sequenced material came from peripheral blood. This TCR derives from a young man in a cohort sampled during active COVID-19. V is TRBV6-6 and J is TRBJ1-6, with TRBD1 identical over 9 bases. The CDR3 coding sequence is TGTGCCAGCAGTAAAACAGGGGGCTCATATAATTCACCCCTCCACTTT. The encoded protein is CASSKTGGSYNSPLHF.